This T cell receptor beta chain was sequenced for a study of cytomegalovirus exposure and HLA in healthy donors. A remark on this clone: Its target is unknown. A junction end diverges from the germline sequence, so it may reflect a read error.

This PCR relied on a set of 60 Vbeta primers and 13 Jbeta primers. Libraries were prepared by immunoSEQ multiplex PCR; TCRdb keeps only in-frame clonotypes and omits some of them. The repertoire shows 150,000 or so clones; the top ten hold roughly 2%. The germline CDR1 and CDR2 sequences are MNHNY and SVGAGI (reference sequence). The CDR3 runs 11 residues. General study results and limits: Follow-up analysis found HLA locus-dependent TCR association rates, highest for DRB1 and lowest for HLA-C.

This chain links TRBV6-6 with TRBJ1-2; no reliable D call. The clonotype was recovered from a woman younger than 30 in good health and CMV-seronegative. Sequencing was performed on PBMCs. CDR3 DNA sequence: TGTGCCAGCAGTTGCCCTCGATTCCCAGGCTTC. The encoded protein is CASSCPRFPGF.